This record concerns one T cell receptor (beta chain) sequence. Measured with immunoSEQ multiplex PCR; TCRdb has only the in-frame clones, and not every one. The sample lists 200,000 to 250,000 clones, about 93% occurring once. These data come from a study of blood T cell repertoires in COVID-19. V gave up 6 bases and J gave up 4 bases, with 18 bases separating them. CDR1 is MNHEY and CDR2 is SVGAGI in the germline V gene. The CDR3 has 15 amino acids. Followed over time, Seattle patients had been enrolled while infection was active. This receptor was obtained from a man in his fifties or sixties with COVID-19, enrolled during active disease. The chain recombines TRBV6-5 with TRBJ1-1; TRBD1 might be the D (5 bases). Sequencing was carried out using peripheral blood. CDR3 nucleotides: TGTGCCAGCAGCCGCCAGTCGGGCGGGACCACTGAAGCTTTCTTT. This translates into CASSRQSGGTTEAFF.